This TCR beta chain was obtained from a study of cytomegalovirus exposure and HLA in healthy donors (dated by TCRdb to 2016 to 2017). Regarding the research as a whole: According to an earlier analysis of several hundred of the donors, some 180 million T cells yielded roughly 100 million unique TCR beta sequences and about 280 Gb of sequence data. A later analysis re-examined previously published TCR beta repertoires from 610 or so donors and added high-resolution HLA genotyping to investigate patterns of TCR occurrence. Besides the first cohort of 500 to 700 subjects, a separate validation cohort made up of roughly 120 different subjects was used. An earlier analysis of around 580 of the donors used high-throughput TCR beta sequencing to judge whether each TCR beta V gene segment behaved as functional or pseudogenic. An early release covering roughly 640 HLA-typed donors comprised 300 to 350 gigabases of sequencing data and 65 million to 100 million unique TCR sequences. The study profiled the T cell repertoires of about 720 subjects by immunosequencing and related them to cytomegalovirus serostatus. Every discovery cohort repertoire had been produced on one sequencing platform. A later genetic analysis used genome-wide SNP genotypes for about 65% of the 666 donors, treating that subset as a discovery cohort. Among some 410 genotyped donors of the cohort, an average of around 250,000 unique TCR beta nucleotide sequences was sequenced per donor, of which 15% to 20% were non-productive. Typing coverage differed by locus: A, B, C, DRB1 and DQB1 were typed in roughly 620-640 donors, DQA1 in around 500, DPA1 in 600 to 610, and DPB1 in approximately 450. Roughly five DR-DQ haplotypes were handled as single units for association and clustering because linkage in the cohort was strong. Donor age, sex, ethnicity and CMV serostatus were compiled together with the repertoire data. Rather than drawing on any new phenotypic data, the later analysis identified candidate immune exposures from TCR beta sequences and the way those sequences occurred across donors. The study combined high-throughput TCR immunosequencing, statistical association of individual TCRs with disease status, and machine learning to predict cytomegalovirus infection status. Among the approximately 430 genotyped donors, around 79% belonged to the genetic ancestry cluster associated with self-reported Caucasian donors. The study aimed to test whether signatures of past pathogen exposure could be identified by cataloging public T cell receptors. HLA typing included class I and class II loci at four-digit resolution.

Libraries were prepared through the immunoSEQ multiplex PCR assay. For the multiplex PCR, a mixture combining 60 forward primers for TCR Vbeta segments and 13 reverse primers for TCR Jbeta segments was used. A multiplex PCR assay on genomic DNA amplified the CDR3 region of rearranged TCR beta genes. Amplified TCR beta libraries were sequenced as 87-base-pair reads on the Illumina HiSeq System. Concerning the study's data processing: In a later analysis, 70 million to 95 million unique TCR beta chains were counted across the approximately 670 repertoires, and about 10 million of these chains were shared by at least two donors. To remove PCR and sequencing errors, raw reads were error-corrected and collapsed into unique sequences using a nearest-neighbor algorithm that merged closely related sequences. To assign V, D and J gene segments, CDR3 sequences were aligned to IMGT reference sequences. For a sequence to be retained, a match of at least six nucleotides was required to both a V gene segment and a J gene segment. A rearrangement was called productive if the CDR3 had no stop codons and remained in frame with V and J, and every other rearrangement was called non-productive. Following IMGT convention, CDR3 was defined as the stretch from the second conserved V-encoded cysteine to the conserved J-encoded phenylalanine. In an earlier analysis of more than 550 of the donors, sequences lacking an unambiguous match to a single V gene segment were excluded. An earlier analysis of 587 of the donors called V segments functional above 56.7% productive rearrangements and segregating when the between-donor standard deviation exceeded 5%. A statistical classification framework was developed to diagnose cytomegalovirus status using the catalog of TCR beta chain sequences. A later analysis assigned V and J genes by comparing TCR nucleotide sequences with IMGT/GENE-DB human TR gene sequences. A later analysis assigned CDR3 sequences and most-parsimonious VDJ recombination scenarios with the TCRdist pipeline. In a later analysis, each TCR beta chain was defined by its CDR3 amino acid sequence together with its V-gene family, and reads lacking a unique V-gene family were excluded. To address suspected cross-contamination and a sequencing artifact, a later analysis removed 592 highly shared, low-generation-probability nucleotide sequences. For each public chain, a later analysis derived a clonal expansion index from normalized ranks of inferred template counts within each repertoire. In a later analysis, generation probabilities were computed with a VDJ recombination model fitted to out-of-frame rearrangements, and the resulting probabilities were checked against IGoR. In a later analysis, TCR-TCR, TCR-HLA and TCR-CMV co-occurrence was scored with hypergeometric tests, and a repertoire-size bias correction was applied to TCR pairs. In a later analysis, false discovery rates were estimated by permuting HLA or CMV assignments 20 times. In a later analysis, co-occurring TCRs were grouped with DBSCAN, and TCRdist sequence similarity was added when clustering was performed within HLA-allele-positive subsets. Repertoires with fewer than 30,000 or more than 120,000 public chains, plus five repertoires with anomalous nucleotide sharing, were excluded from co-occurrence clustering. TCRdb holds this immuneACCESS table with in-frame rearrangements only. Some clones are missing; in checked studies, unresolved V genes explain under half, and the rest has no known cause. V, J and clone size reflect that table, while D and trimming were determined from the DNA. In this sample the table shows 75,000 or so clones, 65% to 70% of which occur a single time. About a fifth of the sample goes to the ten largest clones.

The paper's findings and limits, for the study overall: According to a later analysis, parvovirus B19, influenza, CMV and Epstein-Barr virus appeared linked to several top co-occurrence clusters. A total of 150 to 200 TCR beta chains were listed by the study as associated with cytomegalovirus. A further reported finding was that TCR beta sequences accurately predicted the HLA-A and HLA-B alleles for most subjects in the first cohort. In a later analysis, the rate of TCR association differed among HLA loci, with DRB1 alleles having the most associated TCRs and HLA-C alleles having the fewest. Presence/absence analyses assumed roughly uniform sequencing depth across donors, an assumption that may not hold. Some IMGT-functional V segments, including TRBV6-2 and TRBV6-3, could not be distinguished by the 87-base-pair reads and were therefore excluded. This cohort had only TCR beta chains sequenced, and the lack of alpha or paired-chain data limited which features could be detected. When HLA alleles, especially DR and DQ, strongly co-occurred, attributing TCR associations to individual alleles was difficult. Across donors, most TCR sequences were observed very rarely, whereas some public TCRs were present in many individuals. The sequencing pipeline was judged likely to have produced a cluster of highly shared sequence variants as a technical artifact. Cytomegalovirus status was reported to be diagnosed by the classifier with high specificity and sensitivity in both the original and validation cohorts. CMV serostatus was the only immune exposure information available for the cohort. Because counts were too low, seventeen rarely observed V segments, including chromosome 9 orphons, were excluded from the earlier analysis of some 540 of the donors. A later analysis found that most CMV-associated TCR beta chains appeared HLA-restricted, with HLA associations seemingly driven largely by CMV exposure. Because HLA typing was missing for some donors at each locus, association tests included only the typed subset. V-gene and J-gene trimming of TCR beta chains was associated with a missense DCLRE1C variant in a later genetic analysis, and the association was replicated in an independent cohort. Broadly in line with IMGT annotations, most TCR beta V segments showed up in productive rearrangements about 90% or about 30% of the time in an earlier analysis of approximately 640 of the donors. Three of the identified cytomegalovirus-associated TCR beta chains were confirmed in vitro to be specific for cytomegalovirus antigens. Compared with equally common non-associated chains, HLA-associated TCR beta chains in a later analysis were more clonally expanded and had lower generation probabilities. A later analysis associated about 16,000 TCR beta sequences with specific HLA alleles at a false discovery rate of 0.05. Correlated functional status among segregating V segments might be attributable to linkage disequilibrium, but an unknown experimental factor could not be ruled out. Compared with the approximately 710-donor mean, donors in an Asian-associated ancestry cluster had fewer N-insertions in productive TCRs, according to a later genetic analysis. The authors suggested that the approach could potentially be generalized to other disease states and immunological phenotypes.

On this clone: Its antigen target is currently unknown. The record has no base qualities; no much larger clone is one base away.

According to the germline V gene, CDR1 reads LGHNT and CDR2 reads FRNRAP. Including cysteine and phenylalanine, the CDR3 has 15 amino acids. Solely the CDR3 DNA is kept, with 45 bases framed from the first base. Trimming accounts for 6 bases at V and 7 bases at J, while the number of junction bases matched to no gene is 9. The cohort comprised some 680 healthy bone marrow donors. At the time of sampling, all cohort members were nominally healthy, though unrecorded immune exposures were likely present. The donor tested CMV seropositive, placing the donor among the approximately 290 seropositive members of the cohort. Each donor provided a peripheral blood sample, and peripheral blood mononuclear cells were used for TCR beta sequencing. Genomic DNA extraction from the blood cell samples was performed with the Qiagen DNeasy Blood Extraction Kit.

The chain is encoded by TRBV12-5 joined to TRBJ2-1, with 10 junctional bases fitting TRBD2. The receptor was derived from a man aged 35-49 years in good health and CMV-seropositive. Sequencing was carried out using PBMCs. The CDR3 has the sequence CASGPGTSVRNEQFF. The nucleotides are TGTGCTAGTGGGCCCGGGACTAGCGTAAGGAATGAGCAGTTCTTC.